The 14 T cell receptor beta chains below were found in one sample sequenced in a study of early T cells in non-severe SARS-CoV-2 infection. A single record per CDR3 protein comes from TCRdb applying MiXCR to the 5' RACE reads. Found here are roughly 66,000 distinct CDR3 sequences, around 8.7% of them singletons; the top ten hold approximately 3%. What was sequenced was whole blood. All receptors come from an adult who was a healthcare worker with PCR-confirmed SARS-CoV-2 infection or an uninfected control (not recorded which).

This clonotype has a count of ten or more. The genes are TRBV3-1 and TRBJ1-6; possible D gene TRBD1, 6 bases. V dropped 7 bases and J dropped 9 bases, with 16 bases sitting between them. The V gene's germline CDR1 is LGHDT and CDR2 YNNKEL (reference sequence). The CDR3 spans 14 residues. The CDR3 nucleotides are TGTGCCAGCACCCCCGGACAGTCGATTTCACCCCTCCACTTT. Translation gives CASTPGQSISPLHF.

Comment on this clonotype: With a much larger clone just one base away, this may be a read error. The chain recombines TRBV6-5 with TRBJ2-2; D not resolved. Germline CDR1 reads MNHEY; CDR2 reads SVGAGI. Trimming shortened V by 6 bases and J by 6 bases, and 17 bases separated the two germline ends. The CDR3 has 15 amino acids. CDR3 coding DNA: TGTGCCAGCAGCCCGCTGGGCCCTAACCCCGGGGAGCTGTTTTTT. Translation: CASSPLGPNPGELFF.

This clonotype was counted many times. This chain joins TRBV4-2 and TRBJ1-5; D ambiguous. This CDR3 comprises 14 residues. The ends were cut back, 1 base at V and 4 bases at J, with 8 bases in the middle. From germline, CDR1 is LGHNA and CDR2 YNFKEQ. The CDR3 nucleotides are TGTGCCAGCAGCCAAGCACTACAGAATCAGCCCCAGCATTTT. It yields the protein CASSQALQNQPQHF.

The genes are TRBV20-1 and TRBJ2-3; 7 bases are a match to TRBD1. The CDR3 consists of 16 residues. V was pared by 3 bases and J by 2 bases, with 11 bases of the junction left unmatched. Per the germline V gene, CDR1 is DFQATT and CDR2 is SNEGSKA (reference sequence). This CDR3 reads CSASPLRGLPTDTQYF. CDR3 nucleotide sequence: TGCAGTGCTAGTCCTCTGAGGGGGCTGCCCACAGATACGCAGTATTTT.

This clonotype was seen more than once but under ten times. V gene TRBV18 combines with J gene TRBJ2-4; D is possibly TRBD2 (6 bases). The CDR3 runs to 17 residues. Germline assignment: CDR1 KGHSH and CDR2 LQKENI. Trimming shortened V by 3 bases and J by 2 bases, and 17 bases separated the two germline ends. In nucleotides, the CDR3 is TGTGCCAGCTCACCCGGGACTCCCCAGGTGACCAAAAACATTCAGTACTTC. It encodes CASSPGTPQVTKNIQYF.

This clonotype came up many times. The V call is TRBV6-6, the J call TRBJ1-5, with no clear D. The germline gives CDR1 MNHNY, CDR2 SVGAGI (reference sequence). The CDR3 is made up of 13 amino acids. With 7 bases removed from V and 0 bases from J, the gap between germline ends came to 7 bases. CDR3 amino acids: CASMAYSNQPQHF. The CDR3 DNA sequence: TGTGCCAGCATGGCGTATAGCAATCAGCCCCAGCATTTT.

The genes are TRBV12-3 or TRBV12-4 and TRBJ1-3; 8 nucleotides agree with TRBD1. J lost 6 bases, V lost 8 bases, and 3 bases had no gene match. CDR3 length: 12 amino acids. The CDR3, as DNA: TGTGCCAGCCGCAGGGGGCCAAACACCATATATTTT. It yields the protein CASRRGPNTIYF.

This clonotype has more than one count but fewer than ten. This may be a read error: a much more frequent sequence differs by one nucleotide. The V and J genes are TRBV6-6 and TRBJ2-7; 7 bases map to TRBD2. Germline V gene data show CDR1 as MNHNY and CDR2 as SVGAGI (reference sequence). This CDR3 region has 15 residues. This chain's CDR3 is CAGSYFQGPAGEQYF. CDR3 nucleotides: TGTGCCGGCAGTTACTTCCAGGGTCCAGCGGGAGAGCAGTACTTC.

The V and J genes are TRBV5-1 and TRBJ2-7; 7 bases are a match to TRBD2. Germline V CDR1 and CDR2: SGHRS, YFSETQ. Trimming cost V 4 bases and J 1 base; bases outside gene matches: 8. CDR3 length: 15 amino acids. DNA of the CDR3: TGCGCCAGCAGCAGCTTTTCGGGACTATCCTACGAGCAGTACTTC. Translation gives CASSSFSGLSYEQYF.

This clonotype was recorded many times. The chain joins TRBV7-3 to TRBJ2-2; D remains unclear. The CDR3 loop spans 14 amino acids. Germline V lookup: CDR1 SGHTA, CDR2 FQGTGA. Trimming left V 4 bases short and J 7 bases short, with 13 bases between. For the CDR3, the DNA is TGTGCCAGCAGCTCCTCGACAATGGGCGGGGAGCTGTTTTTT. Translating gives CASSSSTMGGELFF.

This clonotype was picked up a small number of times. This chain links TRBV28 with TRBJ2-3, with D perhaps matching TRBD2 (6 bases). V lost 7 bases and J 2 bases, leaving 19 bases between the germline ends. CDR1 is MDHEN, CDR2 SYDVKM, per germline. The CDR3 sequence is 16 residues long. CDR3: CASTLGGAGNTDTQYF. CDR3 DNA: TGTGCCAGCACCCTCGGGGGAGCGGGCAACACAGATACGCAGTATTTT. Full variable domain (missing parts from reference TRBV28 and TRBJ2-3): DVKVTQSSRYLVKRTGEKVFLECVQDMDHENMFWYRQDPGLGLRLIYFSYDVKMKEKGDIPEGYSVSREKKERFSLILESASTNQTSMYLCASTLGGAGNTDTQYFGPGTRLTVL.

This clonotype has only a few counts. The chain carries TRBV7-2 and TRBJ2-7; D gene ambiguous. V lost 2 bases and J lost 1, with 15 bases in between. The germline V gene encodes CDR1 SGHTA and CDR2 FQGNSA. The CDR3 contains 16 residues. This CDR3 is CASSLSAARTSYEQYF. CDR3 nucleotide sequence: TGTGCCAGCAGCTTATCCGCGGCCCGAACTTCCTACGAGCAGTACTTC.

This sequence joins TRBV9 and TRBJ1-1, with 12 bases aligning to TRBD1. Germline lookup yields CDR1 SGDLS and CDR2 YYNGEE. Losses at the gene ends were 0 bases for V and 1 base for J; bases not matched to a gene: 7. The CDR3 is made up of 18 amino acids. The CDR3 region has the DNA TGTGCCAGCAGCGTAGGCCCTGGGACAGGGGGCGAGAACACTGAAGCTTTCTTT. Its translation is CASSVGPGTGGENTEAFF.

Many counts were recorded for this clonotype. The V gene is TRBV6-1, the J gene TRBJ2-1; a possible D gene is TRBD1 (5 bases). The V gene's germline CDR1 is MNHNS and CDR2 SASEGT. Between the trimmed V and J ends, which lost 7 bases and 3 bases, there was a span of 16 bases. CDR3 length equals 15 residues. The CDR3 loop reads CASTRSGLIYNEQFF. The DNA for the CDR3 is TGTGCCAGCACTCGATCAGGGCTGATCTACAATGAGCAGTTCTTC.